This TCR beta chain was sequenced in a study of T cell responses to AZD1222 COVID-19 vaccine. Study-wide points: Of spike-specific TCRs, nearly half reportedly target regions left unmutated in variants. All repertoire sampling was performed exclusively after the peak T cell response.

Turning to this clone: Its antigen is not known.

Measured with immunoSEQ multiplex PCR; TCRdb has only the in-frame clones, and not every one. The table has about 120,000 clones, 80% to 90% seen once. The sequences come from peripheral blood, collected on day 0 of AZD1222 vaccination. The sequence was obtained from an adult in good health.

In DNA, the CDR3 is TGTGCCAGCAGCTCCGGACTAGCGGGGGGTTCGCAGTATTTT. It encodes CASSSGLAGGSQYF. The chain joins TRBV7-2 to TRBJ2-3, with 14 bases identical to TRBD2. The ends lost 4 bases at V and 10 bases at J; junction bases unmatched: 4. Germline-derived CDR1 and CDR2 are SGHTA and FQGNSA. CDR3 size: 14 residues.